This TCR beta chain came from a study of shared clonotypes between healthy human individuals. Whole-study context: Participating donors consisted of a couple of women and a few men aged 18 to 49. General observations from the study: Sorted-subset sequencing, rarefaction showed, was incomplete despite large depth.

Naivety among CD8 cells was defined by CD45RO negativity and positive CCR7 selection, thereby excluding terminally differentiated effector memory CD45RA+ cells. Genomic DNA from each subset was divided evenly over several immunoSEQ plates. Profiled with immunoSEQ multiplex PCR; TCRdb holds only in-frame clones, not every one. In the table there are some 1,900,000 clones, about 95% of which are singletons. A remark on this clone: Its cognate antigen is unknown.

CDR3 size: 16 residues. V was pared by 1 base and J by 3 bases, with 7 bases of the junction left unmatched. From germline, CDR1 is MNHEY and CDR2 SMNVEV (reference sequence). This chain joins TRBV27 and TRBJ2-3; 7 bases line up with TRBD2. This receptor was obtained from a man between 18 and 35 years old in good health. The sequenced sample consisted of naive CD8+ T cells sorted from blood. The CDR3 coding sequence is TGTGCCAGCAGTTTATATGCTAGCGGTGGTACAGATACGCAGTATTTT. This gives the protein CASSLYASGGTDTQYF.